The T cell receptor (beta chain) described here comes from a study of T cells after posttransplantation cyclophosphamide. Germline V gene lookup returns CDR1 SGDLS and CDR2 YYNGEE. This CDR3 is 16 amino acids long. Sequenced by immunoSEQ multiplex PCR; TCRdb stores in-frame clones only, minus some. The repertoire consists of about 33,000 clones, none detected only once. A word on this clone: The germline gene is not matched at one end of the junction; a read error may be the cause. Distinct nucleotide sequences in the sample also encode this CDR3.

The chain joins TRBV9 to TRBJ1-1, with D perhaps TRBD1 (5 bases). Sequences were obtained from PBMCs. The receptor's source is a girl under 18 in good health, CMV-negative, and a related stem cell transplant donor. The CDR3 bases are TGTGCCAGCAGCGTAGGAGGGGCGCGGGGGAACACTGAGGCTTTCTTT. This codes for CASSVGGARGNTEAFF.